These T cell receptor beta chains were read from a single sample in a study of blood T cell repertoires in COVID-19. This table comes from immunoSEQ multiplex PCR, and its TCRdb copy is limited to in-frame clones, with some not included. Of roughly 150,000 clones listed, over 75% are singletons. What was sequenced was peripheral blood. The receptors were gathered from a woman between 40 and 50 years old with acute or convalescent COVID-19. Each CDR3 is given with its conserved first and last residue. Each record gives: D gene, clone size, J gene, V gene, CDR3 DNA, CDR3 protein. The D gene is left open where the match is weak. Clone size is not always given. Where it is, it says once, few, many or a class for expanded clones.

d_gene: .
abundance: .
j_gene: TRBJ2-1
v_gene: TRBV10-2
CDR3nt: TGCGCCAGCACGGGAGATGGGGAGCAGTTCTTC
CDR3aa: CASTGDGEQFF

d_gene: TRBD2
abundance: .
j_gene: TRBJ2-1
v_gene: TRBV24-1
CDR3nt: TGTGCCACCAGTGATAGGACTAGCCCATACAATGAGCAGTTCTTC
CDR3aa: CATSDRTSPYNEQFF

d_gene: TRBD1
abundance: .
j_gene: TRBJ2-1
v_gene: TRBV7-2
CDR3nt: TGTGCCAGCAGCTCTCCAGACAGGGTGATCAATGAGCAGTTCTTC
CDR3aa: CASSSPDRVINEQFF

d_gene: .
abundance: .
j_gene: TRBJ1-5
v_gene: TRBV10-2
CDR3nt: TGCGCCAGCAGTGAGTCTTCCAGGGGCAATCAGCCCCAGCATTTT
CDR3aa: CASSESSRGNQPQHF

d_gene: .
abundance: .
j_gene: TRBJ1-5
v_gene: TRBV11-2
CDR3nt: TGTGCCAGCAGCTTTCCGGGGGTAGGTCAGCCCCAGCATTTT
CDR3aa: CASSFPGVGQPQHF

d_gene: .
abundance: .
j_gene: TRBJ1-5
v_gene: TRBV5-1
CDR3nt: TGCGCCAGCAGCCCTGGAGGGTCGGAATATAGCAATCAGCCCCAGCATTTT
CDR3aa: CASSPGGSEYSNQPQHF

d_gene: TRBD1
abundance: .
j_gene: TRBJ1-2
v_gene: TRBV14
CDR3nt: TGTGCCAGCAGCCAAGATTTACAGGGGCAGACTAACTATGGCTACACCTTC
CDR3aa: CASSQDLQGQTNYGYTF

d_gene: .
abundance: .
j_gene: TRBJ2-3
v_gene: TRBV4-1
CDR3nt: TGCGCCAGCAGCCAAGATAGCCGGGACACAGATACGCAGTATTTT
CDR3aa: CASSQDSRDTDTQYF

d_gene: .
abundance: once
j_gene: TRBJ2-2
v_gene: TRBV18
CDR3nt: TGTGCCAGCTCACCACAACGGACACTGGAGCTGTTTTTT
CDR3aa: CASSPQRTLELFF

d_gene: .
abundance: .
j_gene: TRBJ1-5
v_gene: TRBV6-6
CDR3nt: TGTGCCACCTACCCCCAGGGAACGAATCAGCCCCAGCATTTT
CDR3aa: CATYPQGTNQPQHF

d_gene: TRBD2
abundance: .
j_gene: TRBJ2-1
v_gene: TRBV29-1
CDR3nt: TGCAGCGTTGTTAGCGGGAGTGGTGAGCAGTTCTTC
CDR3aa: CSVVSGSGEQFF

d_gene: TRBD1
abundance: .
j_gene: TRBJ2-7
v_gene: TRBV7-9
CDR3nt: TGTGCCAGCAGCTTGGACAGGGAGGCCTACGAGCAGTACTTC
CDR3aa: CASSLDREAYEQYF

d_gene: .
abundance: .
j_gene: TRBJ2-7
v_gene: TRBV6-5
CDR3nt: TGTGCCAGCAGTTACTCGTCTACCTACGAGCAGTACTTC
CDR3aa: CASSYSSTYEQYF

d_gene: .
abundance: once
j_gene: TRBJ1-1
v_gene: TRBV10-3
CDR3nt: TGTGCCATCAGTAGGGCCGAGGGGAACACTGAAGCTTTCTTT
CDR3aa: CAISRAEGNTEAFF

d_gene: TRBD2
abundance: .
j_gene: TRBJ2-1
v_gene: TRBV4-1
CDR3nt: TGCGCCAGCAGCCAAGATCCGGGAGGGAGCTCCTACAATGAGCAGTTCTTC
CDR3aa: CASSQDPGGSSYNEQFF

d_gene: .
abundance: .
j_gene: TRBJ2-7
v_gene: TRBV5-8
CDR3nt: TGTGCCAGCAGCGGGAACAGGGCCCTCCCGTACGAGCAGTACTTC
CDR3aa: CASSGNRALPYEQYF

d_gene: TRBD2
abundance: .
j_gene: TRBJ2-3
v_gene: TRBV9
CDR3nt: TGTGCCAGCAGCGTAGAAAGGGAACTAGCGGGGACGGGATATACGCAGTATTTT
CDR3aa: CASSVERELAGTGYTQYF

d_gene: TRBD1
abundance: .
j_gene: TRBJ1-5
v_gene: TRBV5-8
CDR3nt: TGTGCCAGCAGCAGAGGACAGGGTTTGGATCAGCCCCAGCATTTT
CDR3aa: CASSRGQGLDQPQHF

d_gene: TRBD1
abundance: .
j_gene: TRBJ1-1
v_gene: TRBV29-1
CDR3nt: TGCAGCGTTTGGACAGGGGGCCTGGGGCCAGAGGTAGCTTTCTTT
CDR3aa: CSVWTGGLGPEVAFF

d_gene: TRBD1
abundance: .
j_gene: TRBJ2-2
v_gene: TRBV9
CDR3nt: TGTGCCAGCAGCCCTCTTCCGGACAGGGGGCGCATCACCGGGGAGCTGTTTTTT
CDR3aa: CASSPLPDRGRITGELFF

d_gene: .
abundance: .
j_gene: TRBJ2-1
v_gene: TRBV18
CDR3nt: TGTGCCAGCTCACCACCGGGACTTCCCAATGAGCAGTTCTTC
CDR3aa: CASSPPGLPNEQFF

d_gene: .
abundance: .
j_gene: TRBJ2-1
v_gene: TRBV11-2
CDR3nt: TGTGCCAGCAGCTCGGATGGCGTGGGGGGAAGTAATGAGCAGTTCTTC
CDR3aa: CASSSDGVGGSNEQFF

d_gene: TRBD1
abundance: .
j_gene: TRBJ1-5
v_gene: TRBV6-5
CDR3nt: TGTGCCAGCAGGTCGGACAGGGCTCGCAATCAGCCCCAGCATTTT
CDR3aa: CASRSDRARNQPQHF

d_gene: TRBD2
abundance: .
j_gene: TRBJ2-3
v_gene: TRBV7-9
CDR3nt: TGTGCCAGCAGCTCGCCCGTACCCCTTACTAGCGGGGATACGCAGTATTTT
CDR3aa: CASSSPVPLTSGDTQYF

d_gene: .
abundance: .
j_gene: TRBJ2-5
v_gene: TRBV3-1/TRBV3-2
CDR3nt: TGTGCCAGCAGCCAAATCTCGGGAAGACAAGAGACCCAGTACTTC
CDR3aa: CASSQISGRQETQYF

d_gene: .
abundance: .
j_gene: TRBJ1-1
v_gene: TRBV2
CDR3nt: TGTGCCAGCAGTGTCGGCACTGAAGCTTTCTTT
CDR3aa: CASSVGTEAFF

d_gene: TRBD2
abundance: .
j_gene: TRBJ2-1
v_gene: TRBV19
CDR3nt: TGTGCCAGTAGACTAGCGGGAGTGGGGGAGCAGTTCTTC
CDR3aa: CASRLAGVGEQFF

d_gene: .
abundance: .
j_gene: TRBJ2-5
v_gene: TRBV3-1/TRBV3-2
CDR3nt: TGTGCCAGCAGCCAAAAAAGGGGATTTCGAACAGGTCAAGAGACCCAGTACTTC
CDR3aa: CASSQKRGFRTGQETQYF

d_gene: .
abundance: .
j_gene: TRBJ1-4
v_gene: TRBV2
CDR3nt: TGTGCCAGCAGTGAAGGACAGGCTAATGAAAAACTGTTTTTT
CDR3aa: CASSEGQANEKLFF

d_gene: .
abundance: .
j_gene: TRBJ1-1
v_gene: TRBV6-5
CDR3nt: TGTGCCAGCAGCGCATCCGGGGACACTGAAGCTTTCTTT
CDR3aa: CASSASGDTEAFF

d_gene: .
abundance: .
j_gene: TRBJ1-4
v_gene: TRBV9
CDR3nt: TGTGCCAGCAGCGTCTCCGGGGCAACTAATGAAAAACTGTTTTTT
CDR3aa: CASSVSGATNEKLFF

d_gene: TRBD2
abundance: .
j_gene: TRBJ2-3
v_gene: TRBV7-2
CDR3nt: TGTGCCAGCAGGGACCTGGCGGGAGGCGGTACGCAGTATTTT
CDR3aa: CASRDLAGGGTQYF

d_gene: .
abundance: .
j_gene: TRBJ1-1
v_gene: TRBV2
CDR3nt: TGTGCCAGCAGTGTGAAGGGGGAAGCTTTCTTT
CDR3aa: CASSVKGEAFF

d_gene: TRBD1
abundance: .
j_gene: TRBJ2-3
v_gene: TRBV30
CDR3nt: TGTGCCGGCCGGGACAGGGGGGCCGGGGCAGATACGCAGTATTTT
CDR3aa: CAGRDRGAGADTQYF

d_gene: .
abundance: .
j_gene: TRBJ1-4
v_gene: TRBV19
CDR3nt: TGTGCCAGTAGTATTGGACTGGGCTGGGAAAAACTGTTTTTT
CDR3aa: CASSIGLGWEKLFF

d_gene: .
abundance: .
j_gene: TRBJ2-6
v_gene: TRBV5-8
CDR3nt: TGTGCCAGCAGCGAGGACTTAAATTCTGGGGCCAACGTCCTGACTTTC
CDR3aa: CASSEDLNSGANVLTF